This T cell receptor beta chain is from a study of T-cell memory formation after mild COVID-19. Broader study findings: Later expanders leaned CD4+, whereas day 15 to 85 contracting clones were balanced CD4/CD8.

Worth noting for this clonotype: Its antigen is undetermined.

V was clipped by 5 bases and J by 5 bases, with 18 bases between them. CDR3 length equals 15 residues. Germline CDR1 MGHDK, CDR2 SYGVNS. Barcoded TCR alpha and TCR beta cDNA libraries with UMIs came from 5'RACE using constant-segment primers. In TCRdb, the 5' RACE reads were re-called with MiXCR into one record per CDR3 protein. The repertoire consists of some 190,000 distinct CDR3 sequences, with approximately 16% occurring once and the leading ten covering around 1.9%. The source material was PBMCs or a T cell subset sorted from them (not recorded which). The sequence came from an adult woman who had mild COVID-19 (a few samples of this study predate the infection). Cell type and time point are not known. The chain is built from TRBV25-1 and TRBJ2-5, with a tentative D call TRBD1 (6 bases). CDR3 amino acids: CASSPPGTLRETQYF. The CDR3 coding sequence is TGTGCCAGCAGTCCCCCCGGGACACTGAGGGAGACCCAGTACTTC.